The rows below give T cell receptor beta chains drawn from one sample of a study of CD8 T cells in Susac syndrome. TCRdb re-derived calls from the immunoSEQ multiplex PCR reads in MiXCR, one entry per CDR3 protein. The data contain 130,000 or so distinct CDR3 sequences, roughly 89% of them singletons. Sequences were obtained from CD8+ T cells from PBMCs. Source of these receptors: a human donor with multiple sclerosis. The CDR3 runs from the conserved cysteine through the conserved F or W. A D gene is named only where the DNA matches it firmly. Clone sizes are given selectively: once, few, many, or a class where the clone is expanded.

d_gene	abundance	v_gene	j_gene	CDR3nt	CDR3aa
NA	NA	TRBV10-2	TRBJ1-2	TGCGCCAGCAGTGGGGGGCAGTTCGATGGCTACACCTTC	CASSGGQFDGYTF
NA	NA	TRBV29-1	TRBJ2-7	TGCAGCGCCTGGGACACGGACCCCCACGAGCAGTACTTC	CSAWDTDPHEQYF
TRBD1	NA	TRBV28	TRBJ2-7	TGTGCCAGCAGTTTAGGCCAAGGGACAGGGTTGTGGGAGCAGTACTTC	CASSLGQGTGLWEQYF
NA	NA	TRBV3-1	TRBJ2-1	TGTGCCAGCAGCCAAGAGGGGGGCTCCTACAATGAGCAGTTCTTC	CASSQEGGSYNEQFF
NA	NA	TRBV7-9	TRBJ2-3	TGTGCCAGCAGCTTACCTCGCCCGGATACGCAGTATTTT	CASSLPRPDTQYF
NA	NA	TRBV4-1	TRBJ1-1	TGCGCCAGCAGCCAGTGGGGGGGCGCTGAAGCTTTCTTT	CASSQWGGAEAFF
TRBD2	NA	TRBV7-3	TRBJ2-7	TGTGCCAGCAGCTTAAACCCCAGCGGGAGTTTCTACGAGCAGTACTTC	CASSLNPSGSFYEQYF
NA	NA	TRBV4-1	TRBJ2-3	TGCGCCACCAGCGACAGATCTGGAGCAGATACGCAGTATTTT	CATSDRSGADTQYF
TRBD1	NA	TRBV2	TRBJ2-1	TGTGCCTGTGGAGGGGGACAGGGGGCCTATGAGCAGTTCTTC	CACGGGQGAYEQFF
NA	NA	TRBV15	TRBJ2-7	TGTGCCACCAGCCCGGGCGAAGGAAACTACGAGCAGTACTTC	CATSPGEGNYEQYF
TRBD2	NA	TRBV18	TRBJ2-1	TGTGCCAGCTCCCCCGGACTAGACCTGATCTTC	CASSPGLDLIF
NA	NA	TRBV11-2	TRBJ1-2	TGTGCCACCTCGGGGGGCTTGGTTCGGGGCTACACCTTC	CATSGGLVRGYTF
NA	NA	TRBV6-1	TRBJ2-7	TGTGCCAGCAGTGATTTCGACAGCCACTACGAGCAGTACTTC	CASSDFDSHYEQYF
TRBD1	NA	TRBV3-1	TRBJ2-1	TGTGCCAGCAGGCCCAGGGGGAATTACAATGAGCAGTTCTTC	CASRPRGNYNEQFF
TRBD2	NA	TRBV20-1	TRBJ2-7	TGCAGTGCGGTTAGCGGGGGCTCCTACGAGCAGTACTTC	CSAVSGGSYEQYF
TRBD1	NA	TRBV12-3/TRBV12-4	TRBJ2-3	TGTGCCAGCAGTCTCAGGGGGCTAGGCACAGATACGCAGTATTTT	CASSLRGLGTDTQYF
NA	NA	TRBV10-3	TRBJ1-1	TGTGCGGCGGGAACCGCTAAGAACACTGAAGCTTTCTTT	CAAGTAKNTEAFF
NA	NA	TRBV29-1	TRBJ2-1	TGCAGCGTTGAAGCCAACCTTCCAAGCGGTTACAATGAGCAGTTCTTC	CSVEANLPSGYNEQFF
TRBD2	NA	TRBV5-6	TRBJ2-1	TGTGCCAGCAGCCCTCGAGGTGCCGGGACTAGATACGTTGAGCAGTTCTTC	CASSPRGAGTRYVEQFF
NA	NA	TRBV6-5	TRBJ1-1	TGTGCCAGTAGGACAGCCGAAATGAACACTGAAGCTTTCTTT	CASRTAEMNTEAFF
NA	once	TRBV27	TRBJ2-7	TGTGCCAGCAGTTATGCAGGAAATAACGAGCAGTACTTC	CASSYAGNNEQYF
TRBD2	once	TRBV4-1	TRBJ2-1	TGCGCCAGCAGCCAAGACGGCGGGAGAGGCAATGAGCAGTTCTTC	CASSQDGGRGNEQFF
TRBD2	few	TRBV13	TRBJ2-7	TGTGCCAGCAGCCATGGACTAGTTAACGAGCAGTACTTC	CASSHGLVNEQYF
TRBD2	NA	TRBV3-1	TRBJ2-7	TGTGCCAGCAGCCAAGACAGGGACTACTCCTACGAGCAGTACTTC	CASSQDRDYSYEQYF
NA	NA	TRBV28	TRBJ1-1	TGTGCCAGCAGTTTAGTCGGGTTTAGCACTGAAGCTTTCTTT	CASSLVGFSTEAFF
NA	NA	TRBV9	TRBJ2-6	TGTGCCAGCAGCGATCCCCTCGGACACCGGAGCTCTGGGGCCAACGTCCTGACTTTC	CASSDPLGHRSSGANVLTF
NA	NA	TRBV13	TRBJ2-7	TGTGCCAGCAGCTTAGAATCGGGCAGCACCTACGAGCAGTACTTC	CASSLESGSTYEQYF
NA	NA	TRBV7-2	TRBJ2-3	TGTGCCAGCAGCTTAGTAGGCGGCGGCAGCACAGATACGCAGTATTTT	CASSLVGGGSTDTQYF
NA	NA	TRBV15	TRBJ2-1	TGTGCCACTCGCCCCCGGGGCGCCTACAATGAGCAGTTCTTC	CATRPRGAYNEQFF
TRBD1	NA	TRBV6-5	TRBJ2-2	TGTGCCAGCAGTTACGGGACAGGGGGTTTAACCGGGGAGCTGTTTTTT	CASSYGTGGLTGELFF
NA	NA	TRBV20-1	TRBJ1-1	TGCAGTGCCGTCGAACGGAACACTGAAGCTTTCTTT	CSAVERNTEAFF
NA	NA	TRBV12-3/TRBV12-4	TRBJ2-7	TGTGCCAGCAGTTTAGATTCCGGGCATGAGCAGTACTTC	CASSLDSGHEQYF
NA	few	TRBV12-3/TRBV12-4	TRBJ2-6	TGTGCCAGCAGTTTTGCCGGGGAGCACTCTGGGGCCAACGTCCTGACTTTC	CASSFAGEHSGANVLTF
TRBD1	NA	TRBV4-2	TRBJ2-4	TGTGCCAGCAGCCCCCTGGGGGGACAGGGATTAGTCGGGGACATTCAGTACTTC	CASSPLGGQGLVGDIQYF
NA	NA	TRBV29-1	TRBJ1-2	TGCAGCGTCCTACAGGGCCCCGGCTACACCTTC	CSVLQGPGYTF
NA	NA	TRBV5-6	TRBJ1-1	TGTGCCAGCAGCTTGGGGTCAGGGTGGGGCACTGAAGCTTTCTTT	CASSLGSGWGTEAFF
NA	NA	TRBV13	TRBJ2-3	TGTGCCAGCAGCTTAGTCGGGCCCACAGATACGCAGTATTTT	CASSLVGPTDTQYF
NA	NA	TRBV24-1	TRBJ2-1	TGTGCCACCAGTGATAACCTAGCTTTTGAGCAGTTCTTC	CATSDNLAFEQFF
NA	once	TRBV10-3	TRBJ2-1	TGTGCCATCAGTGAGGCCTCACCCTACAATGAGCAGTTCTTC	CAISEASPYNEQFF
NA	once	TRBV27	TRBJ1-2	TGTGCCAGCACCTTGGACGGAGTTGGCTACACCTTC	CASTLDGVGYTF
NA	NA	TRBV15	TRBJ2-7	TGTGCCATCGGGACGGAAACCTACGAGCAGTACTTC	CAIGTETYEQYF
TRBD2	NA	TRBV20-1	TRBJ2-1	TGCAGTGCTAGGCCCCCGGCTAGCGGGAGGGAGGCATCCTACAATGAGCAGTTCTTC	CSARPPASGREASYNEQFF
TRBD2	NA	TRBV20-1	TRBJ2-3	TGCAGTTCCTATCGGGAAGCGGGAGTGATTAGCACAGATACGCAGTATTTT	CSSYREAGVISTDTQYF
TRBD1	NA	TRBV11-2	TRBJ1-4	TGTGCCAGCAGCTGGGACAGGGTTTTGTTTTTT	CASSWDRVLFF
NA	NA	TRBV12-3/TRBV12-4	TRBJ1-1	TGTGCCAGCATAGAAAAGACCAGAGGGGACACTGAAGCTTTCTTT	CASIEKTRGDTEAFF
NA	NA	TRBV4-2	TRBJ2-7	TGTGCCAGCAGCCAAGAACTTCAGTACGAGCAGTACTTC	CASSQELQYEQYF
TRBD1	NA	TRBV5-6	TRBJ2-7	TGTGCCAGCAGCCCGGGACAGGTTTTCTCCTACGAGCAGTACTTC	CASSPGQVFSYEQYF
TRBD2	NA	TRBV4-1	TRBJ2-5	TGCGCCAGCAGCCTAGGAGGGACTAGCCAAGAGACCCAGTACTTC	CASSLGGTSQETQYF
NA	NA	TRBV19	TRBJ2-1	TGTGCCAGTAGTATAGGTTTAAATGAGCAGTTCTTC	CASSIGLNEQFF
NA	NA	TRBV19	TRBJ2-4	TGTGCCAGTAGTCCCTTCGGAGCCTCGCCAAAAAACATTCAGTACTTC	CASSPFGASPKNIQYF
TRBD1	NA	TRBV6-5	TRBJ2-2	TGTGCCAGCAGTTACTCACAGGGGGCGCAAAACGGGGAGCTGTTTTTT	CASSYSQGAQNGELFF
NA	NA	TRBV3-1	TRBJ1-2	TGTGCCAGCAGCCAAGATCCTGGGGGCTATGGCTACACCTTC	CASSQDPGGYGYTF
NA	NA	TRBV3-1	TRBJ1-2	TGTGCCAGCAGCCGTGGCGGCGGAAGGGATGGCTACACCTTC	CASSRGGGRDGYTF
NA	once	TRBV5-1	TRBJ1-1	TGCGCCAGCAGCTTGGACCTGAACACTGAAGCTTTCTTT	CASSLDLNTEAFF
NA	NA	TRBV6-6	TRBJ2-2	TGTGCCAGCAGTTACGGGCTGTCCACCGGGGAGCTGTTTTTT	CASSYGLSTGELFF
NA	once	TRBV6-1	TRBJ1-1	TGTGCCAGCAGTGAAGCGCTCGGGCAGATGAACACTGAAGCTTTCTTT	CASSEALGQMNTEAFF
TRBD2	NA	TRBV29-1	TRBJ2-3	TGCAGCGTGGCCGGGACTAGCGGGAGTCCCAGCACAGATACGCAGTATTTT	CSVAGTSGSPSTDTQYF
TRBD2	NA	TRBV19	TRBJ2-7	TGTGCCAGTAGTATTGGTAGCGGGAGCTACGAGCAGTACTTC	CASSIGSGSYEQYF
TRBD2	once	TRBV3-1	TRBJ2-7	TGTGCCAGCCGGGGGGGCTCCGAGCAGTACTTC	CASRGGSEQYF
NA	NA	TRBV6-2/TRBV6-3	TRBJ1-2	TGTGCCAGCAGTTACTCGACAGAGCACTATGGCTACACCTTC	CASSYSTEHYGYTF